This entry lists 32 T cell receptor beta chains sequenced from one sample in a study of shared clonotypes between healthy human individuals. TCRdb's copy holds only in-frame clones and misses some; the assay was immunoSEQ multiplex PCR. Of a few million clones in the sample, approximately 95% were seen once. The sequenced material came from naive CD4+ T cells from PBMCs. Subset given: CD45RA+ positively selected. The origin of the receptors is a young man in good health. Some clones in this sample may be carry-over from other donors' samples.

The chain is built from TRBV14 and TRBJ1-1, with a weak D call TRBD1 (5 bases). Trimming removed 1 base at V and 11 bases at J, with 11 bases between. The CDR3 loop spans 12 amino acids. The germline V gene encodes CDR1 SGHDN and CDR2 FVKESK. CDR3 DNA: TGTGCCAGCAGCCAAGGTGCCCGGGGGGCTTTCTTT. Its protein product is CASSQGARGAFF.

This chain links TRBV6-1 with TRBJ2-7; no clear D. V lost 7 bases and J lost 0, with 4 bases in between. The CDR3 consists of 11 residues. Germline assignment: CDR1 MNHNS and CDR2 SASEGT. The CDR3 DNA sequence: TGTGCCAGCACGCCCTCCTACGAGCAGTACTTC. This codes for CASTPSYEQYF.

The chain links TRBV4-1 to TRBJ1-4; D possibly corresponds to TRBD1 (6 bases). The CDR3 is 15 residues long. Germline-derived CDR1 and CDR2 are MGHRA and YSYEKL. Trimming pared 2 bases from V and 5 bases from J, leaving 12 bases between. CDR3 residues: CASSQMGHQNEKLFF. CDR3 DNA: TGCGCCAGCAGCCAAATGGGACACCAAAATGAAAAACTGTTTTTT.

This rearrangement joins TRBV5-1 to TRBJ2-3, with D tentatively TRBD2 (5 bases). The germline V gene has CDR1 SGHRS and CDR2 YFSETQ. Trimming took 4 bases from V and 1 from J, leaving 13 bases between them. This CDR3 region has 15 residues. The CDR3, as DNA: TGCGCCAGCAGCCCGATCCTCGGGGGCACAGATACGCAGTATTTT. Translating gives CASSPILGGTDTQYF.

The rearrangement uses TRBV7-9 and TRBJ2-2; TRBD1 is a possible D gene (5 bases). Germline CDR1 is SEHNR and CDR2 is FQNEAQ (reference sequence). Trimming removed 8 bases at V and 0 bases at J, with 16 bases between. The CDR3 extends over 16 amino acids. CDR3 in DNA: TGTGCCAGCCCTAGAACCCAGGGCTCGAACACCGGGGAGCTGTTTTTT. It specifies CASPRTQGSNTGELFF.

This chain links TRBV28 with TRBJ2-3, with 12 bases matching TRBD2. The CDR3 has 19 residues. CDR1 and CDR2 (germline): MDHEN, SYDVKM. V dropped 1 base and J dropped 0; count of bases not matched to a gene: 8. The CDR3 spells CASSLLGTSGLTSTDTQYF. CDR3 DNA sequence: TGTGCCAGCAGTTTATTGGGGACTAGCGGGTTGACTAGCACAGATACGCAGTATTTT. The variable domain in full, with the rest retrieved from reference TRBV28 and TRBJ2-3, is DVKVTQSSRYLVKRTGEKVFLECVQDMDHENMFWYRQDPGLGLRLIYFSYDVKMKEKGDIPEGYSVSREKKERFSLILESASTNQTSMYLCASSLLGTSGLTSTDTQYFGPGTRLTVL.

Notes on this clone: Other DNA sequences in the sample encode the same CDR3. The chain links TRBV28 to TRBJ2-7, with unresolved D. CDR3 length: 13 residues. Germline loops: CDR1 MDHEN, CDR2 SYDVKM. V shed 2 bases and J shed 2 bases, with 7 bases lying between them. The CDR3 DNA reads as TGTGCCAGCAGTTTAGGCACTACCTACGAGCAGTACTTC. It is translated as CASSLGTTYEQYF.

This clone has only a few counts. The CDR3 protein is CASKDAQGYTF. Here the CDR3 DNA reads TGTGCCAGCAAGGACGCACAAGGCTACACCTTC. The chain links TRBV28 to TRBJ1-2; D unresolved. V gave up 7 bases and J gave up 8 bases, with 11 bases separating them. CDR1 is MDHEN and CDR2 is SYDVKM in the germline V gene. The CDR3 consists of 11 residues.

The chain uses TRBV9 and TRBJ2-3; unclear D gene. The CDR3 is 13 amino acids. CDR1 is SGDLS and CDR2 is YYNGEE in the germline V gene. V shed 3 bases and J shed 1 base, with 6 bases lying between them. This CDR3 reads CASSGTRTDTQYF. CDR3 nucleotide sequence: TGTGCCAGCAGCGGGACCCGCACAGATACGCAGTATTTT.

The table lists this clone with a count of one. This chain connects TRBV7-3 to TRBJ1-2; D not resolved. Germline V gene lookup returns CDR1 SGHTA and CDR2 FQGTGA. V was clipped by 5 bases and J by 4 bases, with 17 bases between them. The CDR3 consists of 15 residues. The CDR3 region has the DNA TGTGCCAGCAGCCTGAATTCGGCAGGTGGCTATGGCTACACCTTC. Translating gives CASSLNSAGGYGYTF.

Worth noting for this clone: The same CDR3 is also encoded by other DNA sequences in this sample. The V and J genes are TRBV5-1 and TRBJ2-7; D unclear. Germline V gene sequence: CDR1 SGHRS, CDR2 YFSETQ. This CDR3 contains 14 residues. V shed 0 bases and J shed 0 bases, with 7 bases lying between them. This CDR3 reads CASSLGLSSYEQYF. In DNA, the CDR3 is TGCGCCAGCAGCTTGGGCCTGAGCTCCTACGAGCAGTACTTC.

This chain links TRBV29-1 with TRBJ1-1, with D perhaps TRBD1 (6 bases). Trimming shortened V by 4 bases and J by 10 bases, and 19 bases separated the two germline ends. Germline values: CDR1 SQVTM, CDR2 ANQGSEA. The length of the CDR3 is 13 residues. CDR3 region: CSVALRQGQGAFF. CDR3 DNA: TGCAGCGTTGCTCTCCGGCAGGGGCAGGGAGCTTTCTTT.

The genes are TRBV6-5 and TRBJ1-2; D is unresolved. Germline lookup yields CDR1 MNHEY and CDR2 SVGAGI. The CDR3 extends over 15 amino acids. V was clipped by 2 bases and J by 5 bases, with 15 bases between them. The CDR3 region is CASSYLFNIVYGYTF. Here the CDR3 DNA reads TGTGCCAGCAGTTACCTATTCAATATTGTTTATGGCTACACCTTC.

The V and J genes are TRBV28 and TRBJ2-7, with D hard to call. The CDR3 loop spans 11 amino acids. CDR1 is MDHEN and CDR2 is SYDVKM in the germline V gene. Between the trimmed V and J ends, which lost 7 bases and 7 bases, there was a span of 11 bases. The CDR3 sequence: CASTNRWEQYF. The CDR3 DNA reads as TGTGCCAGCACTAACCGGTGGGAGCAGTACTTC.

This chain joins TRBV4-2 and TRBJ1-2, with a weak D call TRBD1 (5 bases). V dropped 0 bases and J dropped 4 bases, with 12 bases sitting between them. This CDR3 has 15 residues. CDR1 LGHNA and CDR2 YNFKEQ come from the germline V gene. CDR3 coding DNA: TGTGCCAGCAGCCAAGAGGGAAGGACAACCTATGGCTACACCTTC. It codes for CASSQEGRTTYGYTF.

The genes are TRBV30 and TRBJ1-6; D gene uncertain. The germline V gene encodes CDR1 GTSNPN and CDR2 SVGIG (reference sequence). There are 13 residues in the CDR3. Trimming stripped 1 base from V and 4 bases from J, with 5 bases between. CDR3 residues: CAWSGGYNSPLHF. CDR3 coding DNA: TGTGCCTGGAGTGGGGGTTATAATTCACCCCTCCACTTT.

This clone has only one observation. The gene calls are TRBV7-2 and TRBJ2-2, with TRBD2 as a possible D gene (7 bases). Germline CDR1 and CDR2: SGHTA and FQGNSA. The germline V and J ends were trimmed by 5 bases and 2 bases, with 15 bases remaining between them. The CDR3 contains 16 residues. CDR3 DNA: TGTGCCAGCAGCCGGCCGGGGGGCCCCAACACCGGGGAGCTGTTTTTT. Translating it yields CASSRPGGPNTGELFF.

Here the CDR3 DNA reads TGTGCCAGCAGCCAGACAGGGTCGGTCATCGACGAGCAGTACTTC. This gives the protein CASSQTGSVIDEQYF. V usage is TRBV11-2 and J usage is TRBJ2-5, with TRBD1 matching 7 bases. The J call may be wrong; the DNA end is better matched by TRBJ2-7. The CDR3 has 15 residues. Per the germline V gene, CDR1 is SGHAT and CDR2 is FQNNGV.

V and J are TRBV5-1 and TRBJ2-1, with a tentative D call TRBD2 (5 bases). V was shortened by 5 bases and J by 0 bases, with 12 bases between the two germline ends. Germline V gene sequence: CDR1 SGHRS, CDR2 YFSETQ. This CDR3 is built from 15 residues. The CDR3 DNA sequence: TGCGCCAGCAGACGGGGATGGGACTCCTACAATGAGCAGTTCTTC. Its translation is CASRRGWDSYNEQFF.

The rearrangement joins TRBV27 to TRBJ2-1; 14 bases map to TRBD2. The CDR3 loop spans 16 amino acids. The V gene end was trimmed by 0 bases and the J gene end by 10 bases; junction bases not matched to a gene: 5. CDR1 and CDR2 (germline): MNHEY, SMNVEV (reference sequence). In DNA, the CDR3 is TGTGCCAGCAGTTTATCCCCGGGACTAGCGGGAGTAGAGCAGTTCTTC. Its protein is CASSLSPGLAGVEQFF.

V gene TRBV7-8 combines with J gene TRBJ1-4; D remains unclear. This CDR3 is built from 15 residues. Trimming shortened V by 4 bases and J by 8 bases, and 17 bases separated the two germline ends. Germline V gene data show CDR1 as SGHVS and CDR2 as FQNEAQ. The CDR3 region is CASSSRERFLEKLFF. In nucleotides, the CDR3 is TGTGCCAGCAGCTCCCGGGAGAGGTTTTTGGAAAAACTGTTTTTT.

This clone was counted a single time. The chain links TRBV4-1 to TRBJ1-2; tentatively, D is TRBD1 (5 bases). The germline gives CDR1 MGHRA, CDR2 YSYEKL. There are 15 residues in the CDR3. V lost 6 bases and J 1 base, leaving 15 bases between the germline ends. The CDR3 coding sequence is TGCGCCAGCAGGCTCCGGGACGGTGATAACTATGGCTACACCTTC. This translates into CASRLRDGDNYGYTF.

The chain has TRBV18 and TRBJ2-3; maybe TRBD1 (5 bases). The CDR3 loop spans 15 amino acids. CDR1 is KGHSH, CDR2 LQKENI, per germline. V lost 3 bases, J lost 0 bases, and 10 bases lay in between. The CDR3 here is CASSPTATSTDTQYF. CDR3 DNA: TGTGCCAGCTCACCGACAGCTACTAGCACAGATACGCAGTATTTT.

The V call is TRBV7-2, the J call TRBJ2-6; D is ambiguous. CDR1 is SGHTA, CDR2 FQGNSA, per germline. The V and J ends lost 1 base and 4 bases respectively, with 14 bases between them. The CDR3 is 17 amino acids. The CDR3 here is CASSLVFWALGANVLTF. The CDR3, as DNA: TGTGCCAGCAGCTTAGTTTTTTGGGCCCTCGGGGCCAACGTCCTGACTTTC.

J is TRBJ1-3 and V is TRBV6-5; weak D call: TRBD1 (5 bases). Trimming shortened V by 2 bases and J by 4 bases, and 15 bases separated the two germline ends. The V gene's germline CDR1 is MNHEY and CDR2 SVGAGI. CDR3 length: 16 residues. The CDR3 protein is CASSYPSQGEGNTIYF. For the CDR3, the DNA is TGTGCCAGCAGTTACCCATCCCAGGGAGAGGGAAACACCATATATTTT.

The rearrangement links TRBV6-5 to TRBJ2-3; D call uncertain. The CDR3 runs 14 residues. Germline lookup yields CDR1 MNHEY and CDR2 SVGAGI. V lost 2 bases, J lost 3 bases, and 9 bases lay in between. The CDR3 DNA follows: TGTGCCAGCAGTTACGAGCTTAGGACAGATACGCAGTATTTT. Protein sequence: CASSYELRTDTQYF.

The chain couples TRBV28 to TRBJ2-7; D not certain. The CDR3 totals 13 residues. The V gene's germline CDR1 is MDHEN and CDR2 SYDVKM. With 4 bases removed from V and 9 bases from J, the gap between germline ends came to 16 bases. The CDR3: CASSSLLLIGQYF. The CDR3 region has the DNA TGTGCCAGCAGTTCGTTGTTATTAATCGGGCAGTACTTC.

This chain links TRBV9 with TRBJ1-1; TRBD1 matches 7 bases. CDR3 size: 17 residues. The J segment lost 0 bases and the V segment lost 3 bases, leaving 11 bases of the junction unmatched. The germline gives CDR1 SGDLS, CDR2 YYNGEE. The chain's CDR3 is CASSGGRGQYMNTEAFF. The DNA of the CDR3 is TGTGCCAGCAGCGGAGGGAGGGGGCAATATATGAACACTGAAGCTTTCTTT.

The V gene is TRBV15, the J gene TRBJ2-1; 13 nucleotides agree with TRBD2. J lost 0 bases, V lost 5 bases, and 10 bases had no gene match. This CDR3 region has 19 residues. From germline, CDR1 is LNHNV and CDR2 YYDKDF (reference sequence). The CDR3 is CATSPRTSGSWSSYNEQFF. As DNA, the CDR3 is TGTGCCACCAGCCCTCGGACTAGCGGGAGTTGGAGCTCCTACAATGAGCAGTTCTTC.

V gene TRBV5-4 combines with J gene TRBJ2-7; TRBD2 agrees at 8 bases. The CDR3 spans 17 residues. Germline values: CDR1 SGHNT, CDR2 YYREEE (reference sequence). V was pared by 4 bases and J by 3 bases, with 15 bases of the junction left unmatched. In nucleotides, the CDR3 is TGTGCCAGCAGCCCCCGGGGGGGAAAGTTGGGAGGCTACGAGCAGTACTTC. This encodes CASSPRGGKLGGYEQYF.

The rearrangement joins TRBV6-6 to TRBJ2-7, with D perhaps matching TRBD1 (6 bases). The CDR3 runs to 13 residues. Germline loops: CDR1 MNHNY, CDR2 SVGAGI (reference sequence). The germline V and J ends were trimmed by 11 bases and 0 bases, with 14 bases remaining between them. CDR3 in DNA: TGTGCCGCGTCTACGGGACACTCCTACGAGCAGTACTTC. Translating it yields CAASTGHSYEQYF.

This chain links TRBV7-6 with TRBJ2-5; no clear D gene. The germline CDR1 and CDR2 sequences are SGHVS and FNYEAQ. This CDR3 has 13 residues. V was clipped by 1 base and J by 7 bases, with 10 bases between them. The CDR3 protein is CASSLVTPPTQYF. For the CDR3, the DNA is TGTGCCAGCAGCTTAGTGACTCCTCCGACCCAGTACTTC.